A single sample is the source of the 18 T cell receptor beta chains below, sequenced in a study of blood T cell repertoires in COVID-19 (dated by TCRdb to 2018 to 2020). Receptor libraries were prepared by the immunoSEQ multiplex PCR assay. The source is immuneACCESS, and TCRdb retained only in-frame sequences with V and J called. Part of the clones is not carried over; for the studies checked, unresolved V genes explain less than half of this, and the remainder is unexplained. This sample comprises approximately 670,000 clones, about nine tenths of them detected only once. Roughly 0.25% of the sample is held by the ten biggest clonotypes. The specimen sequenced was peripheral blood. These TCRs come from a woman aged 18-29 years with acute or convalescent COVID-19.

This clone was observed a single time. The CDR3 reads CSASPSWSSAMNTEAFF. In DNA, the CDR3 is TGCAGTGCTAGTCCCTCCTGGAGCTCGGCCATGAACACTGAAGCTTTCTTT. The V gene is TRBV20-1, the J gene TRBJ1-1; D uncertain. V lost 3 bases and J 0 bases, leaving 20 bases between the germline ends. Germline V lookup: CDR1 DFQATT, CDR2 SNEGSKA (reference sequence). The CDR3 spans 17 residues.

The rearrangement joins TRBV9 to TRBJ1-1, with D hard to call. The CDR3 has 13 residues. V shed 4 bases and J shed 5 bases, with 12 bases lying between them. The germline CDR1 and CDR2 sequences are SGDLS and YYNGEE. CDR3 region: CASSPLTGTEAFF. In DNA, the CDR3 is TGTGCCAGCAGCCCCCTTACCGGTACTGAAGCTTTCTTT. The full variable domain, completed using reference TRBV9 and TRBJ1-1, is DSGVTQTPKHLITATGQRVTLRCSPRSGDLSVYWYQQSLDQGLQFLIQYYNGEERAKGNILERFSAQQFPDLHSELNLSSLELGDSALYFCASSPLTGTEAFFGQGTRLTVV.

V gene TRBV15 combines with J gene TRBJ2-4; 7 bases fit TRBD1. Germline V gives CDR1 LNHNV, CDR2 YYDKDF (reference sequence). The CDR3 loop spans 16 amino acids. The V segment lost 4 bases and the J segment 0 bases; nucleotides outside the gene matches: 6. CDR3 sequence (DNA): TGTGCCACCAGCACCGACAGGGACCTAGCCAAAAACATTCAGTACTTC. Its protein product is CATSTDRDLAKNIQYF. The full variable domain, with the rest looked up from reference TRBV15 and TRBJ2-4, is DAMVIQNPRYQVTQFGKPVTLSCSQTLNHNVMYWYQQKSSQAPKLLFHYYDKDFNNEADTPDNFQSRRPNTSFCFLDIRSPGLGDTAMYLCATSTDRDLAKNIQYFGAGTRLSVL.

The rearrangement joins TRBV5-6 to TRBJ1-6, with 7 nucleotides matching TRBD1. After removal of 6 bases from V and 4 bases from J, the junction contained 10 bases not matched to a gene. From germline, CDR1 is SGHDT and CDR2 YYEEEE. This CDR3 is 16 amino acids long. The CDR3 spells CASTYRGLGYNSPLHF. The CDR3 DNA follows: TGTGCCAGCACCTACAGGGGCTTAGGGTATAATTCACCCCTCCACTTT.

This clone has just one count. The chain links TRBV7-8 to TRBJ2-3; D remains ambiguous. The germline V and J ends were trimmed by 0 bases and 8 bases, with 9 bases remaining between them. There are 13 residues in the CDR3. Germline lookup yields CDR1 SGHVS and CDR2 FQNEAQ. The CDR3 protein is CASSLALAGTQYF. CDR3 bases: TGTGCCAGCAGCTTAGCGTTGGCAGGTACGCAGTATTTT. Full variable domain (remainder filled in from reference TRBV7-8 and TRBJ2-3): GAGVSQSPRYKVAKRGQDVALRCDPISGHVSLFWYQQALGQGPEFLTYFQNEAQLDKSGLPSDRFFAERPEGSVSTLKIQRTQQEDSAVYLCASSLALAGTQYFGPGTRLTVL.

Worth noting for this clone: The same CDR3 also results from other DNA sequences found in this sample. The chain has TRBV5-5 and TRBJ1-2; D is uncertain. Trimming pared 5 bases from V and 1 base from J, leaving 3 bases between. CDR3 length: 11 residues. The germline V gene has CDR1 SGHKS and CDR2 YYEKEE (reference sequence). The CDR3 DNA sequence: TGTGCCAGCAGTCTTAACTATGGCTACACCTTC. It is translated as CASSLNYGYTF. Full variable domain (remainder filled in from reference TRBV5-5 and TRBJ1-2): DAGVTQSPTHLIKTRGQQVTLRCSPISGHKSVSWYQQVLGQGPQFIFQYYEKEERGRGNFPDRFSARQFPNYSSELNVNALLLGDSALYLCASSLNYGYTFGSGTRLTVV.

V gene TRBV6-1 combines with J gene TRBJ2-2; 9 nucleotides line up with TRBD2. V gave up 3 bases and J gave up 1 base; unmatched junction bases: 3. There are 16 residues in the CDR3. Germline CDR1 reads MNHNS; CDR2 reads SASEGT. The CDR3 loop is CASSELAGVNTGELFF. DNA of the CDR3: TGTGCCAGCAGTGAGTTAGCGGGGGTGAACACCGGGGAGCTGTTTTTT.

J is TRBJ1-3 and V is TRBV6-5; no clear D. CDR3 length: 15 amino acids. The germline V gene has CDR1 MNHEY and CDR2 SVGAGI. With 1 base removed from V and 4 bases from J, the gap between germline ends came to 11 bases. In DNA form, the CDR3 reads TGTGCCAGCAGTTACTTCCTAGATGGGGGAAACACCATATATTTT. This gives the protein CASSYFLDGGNTIYF.

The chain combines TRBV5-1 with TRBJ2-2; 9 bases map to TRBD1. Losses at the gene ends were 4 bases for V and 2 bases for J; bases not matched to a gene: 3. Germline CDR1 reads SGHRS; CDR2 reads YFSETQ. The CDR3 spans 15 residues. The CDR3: CASSRGQGNTGELFF. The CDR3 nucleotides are TGCGCCAGCAGCCGGGGACAGGGCAACACCGGGGAGCTGTTTTTT.

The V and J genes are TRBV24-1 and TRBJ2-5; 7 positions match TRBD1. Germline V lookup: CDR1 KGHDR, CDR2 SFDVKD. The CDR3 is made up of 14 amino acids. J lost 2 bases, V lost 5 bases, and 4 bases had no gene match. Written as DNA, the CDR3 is TGTGCCACCAGTGTCTCAGGGGGACAAGAGACCCAGTACTTC. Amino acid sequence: CATSVSGGQETQYF.

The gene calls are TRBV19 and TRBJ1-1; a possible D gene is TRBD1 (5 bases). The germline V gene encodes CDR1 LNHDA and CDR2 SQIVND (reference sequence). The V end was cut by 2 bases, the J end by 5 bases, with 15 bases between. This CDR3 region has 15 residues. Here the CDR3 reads CASSINSGALTEAFF. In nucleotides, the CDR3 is TGTGCCAGTAGTATAAATAGTGGGGCTTTAACTGAAGCTTTCTTT.

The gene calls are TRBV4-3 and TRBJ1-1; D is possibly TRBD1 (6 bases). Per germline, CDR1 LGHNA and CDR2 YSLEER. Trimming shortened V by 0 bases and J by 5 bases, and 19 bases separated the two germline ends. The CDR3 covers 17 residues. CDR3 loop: CASSQDWEGVEFTEAFF. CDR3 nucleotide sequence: TGCGCCAGCAGCCAAGATTGGGAGGGGGTCGAATTTACTGAAGCTTTCTTT.

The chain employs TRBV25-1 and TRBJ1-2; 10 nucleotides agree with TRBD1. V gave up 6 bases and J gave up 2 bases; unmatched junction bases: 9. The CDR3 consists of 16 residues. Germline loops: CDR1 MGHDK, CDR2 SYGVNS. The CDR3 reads CASSAIRTGGNYGYTF. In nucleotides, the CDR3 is TGTGCCAGCAGCGCGATCCGGACAGGGGGGAACTATGGCTACACCTTC.

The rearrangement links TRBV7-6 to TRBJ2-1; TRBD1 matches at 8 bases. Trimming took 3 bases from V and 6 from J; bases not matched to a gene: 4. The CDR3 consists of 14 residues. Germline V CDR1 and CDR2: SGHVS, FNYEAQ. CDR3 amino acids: CASSFGTGGNEQFF. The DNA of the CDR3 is TGTGCCAGCAGCTTCGGCACAGGGGGCAATGAGCAGTTCTTC.

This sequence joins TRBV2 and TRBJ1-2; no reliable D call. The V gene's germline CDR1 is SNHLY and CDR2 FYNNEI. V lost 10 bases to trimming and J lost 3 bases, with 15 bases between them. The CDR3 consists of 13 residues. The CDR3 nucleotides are TGTGCCACCCCCGGTGGGAGTGACTATGGCTACACCTTC. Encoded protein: CATPGGSDYGYTF.

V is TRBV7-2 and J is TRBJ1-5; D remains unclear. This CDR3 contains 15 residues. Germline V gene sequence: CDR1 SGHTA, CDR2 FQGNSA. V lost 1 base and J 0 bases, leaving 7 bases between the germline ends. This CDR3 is CASSLGGDSNQPQHF. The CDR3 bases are TGTGCCAGCAGCTTAGGCGGGGATAGCAATCAGCCCCAGCATTTT.

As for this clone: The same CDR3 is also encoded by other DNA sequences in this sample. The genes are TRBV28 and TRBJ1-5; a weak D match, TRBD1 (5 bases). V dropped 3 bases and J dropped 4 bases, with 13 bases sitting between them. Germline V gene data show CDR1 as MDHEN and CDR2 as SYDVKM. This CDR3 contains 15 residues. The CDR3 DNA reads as TGTGCCAGCAGTTTGGTTGGGGGAGGTAATCAGCCCCAGCATTTT. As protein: CASSLVGGGNQPQHF.

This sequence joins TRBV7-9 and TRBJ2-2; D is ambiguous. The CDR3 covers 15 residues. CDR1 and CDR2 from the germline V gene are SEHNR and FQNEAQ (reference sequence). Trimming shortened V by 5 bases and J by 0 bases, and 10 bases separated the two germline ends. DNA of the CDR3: TGTGCCAGCAGCCCCTTCTCCGCGAACACCGGGGAGCTGTTTTTT. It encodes CASSPFSANTGELFF. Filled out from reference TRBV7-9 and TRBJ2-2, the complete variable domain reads DTGVSQNPRHKITKRGQNVTFRCDPISEHNRLYWYRQTLGQGPEFLTYFQNEAQLEKSRLLSDRFSAERPKGSFSTLEIQRTEQGDSAMYLCASSPFSANTGELFFGEGSRLTVL.